The clone carrying this T cell receptor beta chain was counted between two and nine times. CDR1 is SGHTA, CDR2 FQGTGA, per germline. This CDR3 contains 14 residues. Deletions cut 2 bases from V and 4 bases from J, with 10 bases between. Tregs were sorted as CD4+CD25+CD127-/low cells. TCRdb analysed the 5' RACE reads with MiXCR anew, one entry per CDR3 protein. Among about 43,000 distinct CDR3 sequences, more than 20% were seen once, and the ten largest hold roughly 4%. This rearrangement joins TRBV7-3 to TRBJ2-3; D may be TRBD1 (6 bases). Sequencing used Tregs sorted from a lymph node. The source of this sequence is a female donor with breast cancer. CDR3 sequence: CASSLGTSADTQYF. For the CDR3, the DNA is TGTGCCAGCAGCTTAGGGACAAGCGCAGATACGCAGTATTTT.